This T cell receptor (beta chain) was captured by sequencing in a study of cytotoxic CD8 clonotypes in ibrutinib-treated CLL. Across the whole study: Researchers reported about a dozen relapsed/refractory and roughly 15 treatment-naive patients, some 18 of them IGHV unmutated. The samples contained 260,000 or so productive templates on average. They also contained an average of around 94,000 productive rearrangements. The study, taken as a whole, reports: Contraction or stability on treatment characterized the public clonotypes, which were uncommon.

The CDR3 has 15 amino acids. Germline CDR1 and CDR2: MRHNA and SNTAGT. V was trimmed by 8 bases and J by 6 bases, leaving 19 bases between them. The data were produced by immunoSEQ multiplex PCR, yet TCRdb's version contains in-frame clones alone and is incomplete. The profile shows 95,000 to 100,000 clones, more than 75% of them singletons. With respect to this clone: Its cognate antigen is unknown.

Sequences were derived from PBMCs, sampled after 12 months of ibrutinib treatment. The receptor was isolated from a human donor with chronic lymphocytic leukemia. The V gene is TRBV6-4, the J gene TRBJ2-2; D not resolved. CDR3 amino acids: CASSPQQGSPGELFF. The CDR3 DNA follows: TGTGCCAGCTCCCCCCAGCAAGGGTCACCCGGGGAGCTGTTTTTT.